The T cell receptor (beta chain) described here comes from a study of post-analysis software for immune sequencing data. TCR beta libraries were prepared from cDNA with unique molecular identifiers. TCRdb reprocessed the PCR reads via MiXCR and lists one record per CDR3 protein. The repertoire holds fewer than 900,000 distinct CDR3 sequences, with about 43% as singletons. Concerning this clonotype itself: No antigen is known for it.

This CDR3 is 19 amino acids long. Germline CDR1 MNHEY, CDR2 SMNVEV (reference sequence). V was clipped by 2 bases and J by 6 bases, with 28 bases between them. Overall study findings and caveats: Diversity measured as normalized Chao1 was significantly lower in multiple sclerosis patients than in controls. Patients used about five TRBV segments, including TRBV5-6, TRBV5-1 and TRBV20-1, more often than controls.

V gene TRBV27 combines with J gene TRBJ1-1; maybe TRBD1 (5 bases). The sequenced material came from blood. The sequence came from a girl between 5 and 17 years old with multiple sclerosis. Here the CDR3 reads CASSLSPAGREKTPPEAFF. The CDR3 DNA is TGTGCCAGCAGTTTAAGTCCAGCTGGCAGGGAAAAAACTCCCCCTGAAGCTTTCTTT.